Shown below are 21 T cell receptor beta chains from a single sample sequenced in a study of blood T cell repertoires in COVID-19. Profiled with immunoSEQ multiplex PCR; TCRdb holds only in-frame clones, not every one. The table has some 130,000 clones, 70% to 80% seen once; the top ten hold 9.5% to 13%. The sample was peripheral blood. The receptors shown here come from a man aged 60-69 years who had recovered from COVID-19.

The genes are TRBV6-5 and TRBJ2-1, with 9 bases identical to TRBD1. Germline V gene lookup returns CDR1 MNHEY and CDR2 SVGAGI. This CDR3 comprises 15 residues. V trimming: 6 bases; J trimming: 2 bases; junction bases outside the gene matches: 5. CDR3 in amino acids: CASRDTGGAYNEQFF. The CDR3, as DNA: TGTGCCAGCAGGGATACAGGGGGCGCCTACAATGAGCAGTTCTTC.

V and J are TRBV6-2 or TRBV6-3 and TRBJ1-2; D gene ambiguous. The V and J ends lost 5 bases and 4 bases respectively, with 11 bases between them. The CDR3 spans 13 residues. Germline CDR1 MNHEY, CDR2 SVGEGT. The chain's CDR3 is CASSGTVLYGYTF. The CDR3 nucleotides are TGTGCCAGCAGTGGAACAGTACTCTATGGCTACACCTTC.

The chain combines TRBV5-1 with TRBJ2-7, with D possibly TRBD1 on 6 matching bases. The CDR3 loop spans 12 amino acids. Trimming removed 1 base from V and 9 bases from J, with 11 bases in between. The germline V gene encodes CDR1 SGHRS and CDR2 YFSETQ. The CDR3 DNA reads TGCGCCAGCAGCTTGCCCGGGACAAGGCAGTACTTC. Protein sequence: CASSLPGTRQYF.

The chain combines TRBV9 with TRBJ2-7, with 13 bases lining up with TRBD2. CDR1 and CDR2 (germline): SGDLS, YYNGEE. The CDR3 has 16 amino acids. The V gene end was trimmed by 3 bases and the J gene end by 7 bases; junction bases not matched to a gene: 10. The CDR3: CASSASLAGGPTEQYF. The CDR3 bases are TGTGCCAGCAGCGCCTCACTAGCGGGAGGGCCCACTGAGCAGTACTTC.

This clone was recorded once. This chain uses TRBV19 with TRBJ2-7; 12 bases fit TRBD1. CDR1 is LNHDA and CDR2 is SQIVND in the germline V gene (reference sequence). Trimming took 4 bases from V and 4 from J; bases not matched to a gene: 5. The CDR3 length is 15 residues. CDR3 DNA sequence: TGTGCCAGTAGTAGCCCGGGACAGGGGGCTTACGAGCAGTACTTC. As protein: CASSSPGQGAYEQYF.

This chain uses TRBV7-9 with TRBJ2-2; 7 nucleotides line up with TRBD1. V shed 3 bases, J shed 6 bases, and the junction held 4 bases outside the gene matches. CDR3 length: 14 amino acids. CDR1 is SEHNR, CDR2 FQNEAQ, per germline (reference sequence). The CDR3 reads CASSFLQGPGELFF. The CDR3 DNA reads as TGTGCCAGCAGCTTTTTACAGGGGCCCGGGGAGCTGTTTTTT.

V and J are TRBV19 and TRBJ2-3; D ambiguous. V gave up 3 bases and J gave up 2 bases, with 12 bases separating them. The germline V gene encodes CDR1 LNHDA and CDR2 SQIVND (reference sequence). The CDR3 extends over 15 amino acids. This chain's CDR3 is CASSISWAATDTQYF. The DNA of the CDR3 is TGTGCCAGTAGTATTTCGTGGGCAGCCACAGATACGCAGTATTTT.

The chain joins TRBV20-1 to TRBJ1-2; D perhaps matches TRBD1 (5 bases). V was shortened by 3 bases and J by 3 bases, with 17 bases between the two germline ends. Germline V CDR1 and CDR2: DFQATT, SNEGSKA (reference sequence). The CDR3 has 15 residues. This chain's CDR3 is CSASPAGGRHYGYTF. In DNA, the CDR3 is TGCAGTGCTAGTCCCGCGGGGGGGAGACACTATGGCTACACCTTC.

A few counts support this clone. The genes are TRBV19 and TRBJ2-7, with 10 bases matching TRBD2. Trimming at V came to 5 bases and at J to 4 bases, leaving 5 bases not matched to a gene. The length of the CDR3 is 14 residues. CDR1 is LNHDA and CDR2 is SQIVND in the germline V gene (reference sequence). The CDR3 nucleotides read TGTGCCAGTAGTTCCCAGACTAGCGGGTACGAGCAGTACTTC. Its protein product is CASSSQTSGYEQYF.

The CDR3 coding sequence is TGCGCCAGCAGCGACAGGCTCTCTGGAAACACCATATATTTT. This encodes CASSDRLSGNTIYF. The chain couples TRBV5-1 to TRBJ1-3; D may be TRBD1 (6 bases). Per the germline V gene, CDR1 is SGHRS and CDR2 is YFSETQ. The germline V and J ends were trimmed by 4 bases and 0 bases, with 8 bases remaining between them. This CDR3 has 14 amino acids.

This chain joins TRBV6-5 and TRBJ1-2; D might be TRBD1 (6 bases). Per the germline V gene, CDR1 is MNHEY and CDR2 is SVGAGI. Trimming removed 0 bases from V and 2 bases from J, with 10 bases in between. The CDR3 totals 15 residues. DNA of the CDR3: TGTGCCAGCAGTTACTCGTTTCAGGGGAACTATGGCTACACCTTC. As protein: CASSYSFQGNYGYTF.

This clone was detected a few times. The gene calls are TRBV3-1 (or the pseudogene TRBV3-2) and TRBJ2-1; a possible D gene is TRBD2 (6 bases). The CDR3 is made up of 13 amino acids. Trimming took 4 bases from V and 7 from J, leaving 11 bases between them. Germline V gene data show CDR1 as LGHDT and CDR2 as YNNKEL (reference sequence). CDR3: CASSRHGGNEQFF. The CDR3, as DNA: TGTGCCAGCAGCCGCCACGGGGGAAATGAGCAGTTCTTC.

This chain uses TRBV7-2 with TRBJ2-7; 9 bases align to TRBD1. There are 15 residues in the CDR3. Germline CDR1 and CDR2: SGHTA and FQGNSA. With 5 bases clipped from V and 4 bases from J, the junction kept 9 bases outside the gene matches. Written as DNA, the CDR3 is TGTGCCAGCAGCCTCACCGGGACAGGGCTTTACGAGCAGTACTTC. Translation gives CASSLTGTGLYEQYF.

The J gene is TRBJ1-1, the V gene TRBV24-1; D is ambiguous. CDR3 length: 13 amino acids. Germline CDR1 reads KGHDR; CDR2 reads SFDVKD. The V end lost 0 bases, the J end lost 10 bases, and 11 bases lay between the germline ends. This CDR3 reads CATSDLATGRAFF. The CDR3 DNA follows: TGTGCCACCAGTGATTTGGCAACCGGGAGAGCTTTCTTT.

The CDR3: CASSWTGANYGYTF. CDR3 in DNA: TGTGCCAGCAGCTGGACAGGGGCGAACTATGGCTACACCTTC. The chain joins TRBV5-6 to TRBJ1-2; 9 nucleotides agree with TRBD1. Germline V gene sequence: CDR1 SGHDT, CDR2 YYEEEE. CDR3 length: 14 amino acids. Trimming removed 3 bases from V and 2 bases from J; junction bases left unmatched: 2.

The chain joins TRBV7-2 to TRBJ2-1; a possible D gene is TRBD1 (5 bases). Germline lookup yields CDR1 SGHTA and CDR2 FQGNSA. V was clipped by 3 bases and J by 6 bases, with 12 bases between them. This CDR3 contains 14 residues. This CDR3 is CASSFVRAVNEQFF. For the CDR3, the DNA is TGTGCCAGCAGCTTCGTCAGGGCCGTCAATGAGCAGTTCTTC. Using reference TRBV7-2 and TRBJ2-1 for the parts outside the CDR3, the full variable domain is GAGVSQSPSNKVTEKGKDVELRCDPISGHTALYWYRQSLGQGLEFLIYFQGNSAPDKSGLPSDRFSAERTGGSVSTLTIQRTQQEDSAVYLCASSFVRAVNEQFFGPGTRLTVL.

This clone was recorded only once. This sequence joins TRBV27 and TRBJ2-6; no definite D call. Trimming removed 2 bases from V and 2 bases from J, with 16 bases in between. The CDR3 loop spans 18 amino acids. The germline CDR1 and CDR2 sequences are MNHEY and SMNVEV (reference sequence). CDR3 in DNA: TGTGCCAGCAGTTTAGTTCGTCCGGGTGGCGCTGGGGCCAACGTCCTGACTTTC. Protein: CASSLVRPGGAGANVLTF.

The chain joins TRBV14 to TRBJ1-4; tentative D call: TRBD1 (5 bases). Trimming removed 1 base at V and 7 bases at J, with 13 bases between. The germline CDR1 and CDR2 sequences are SGHDN and FVKESK. The CDR3 has 15 residues. In DNA, the CDR3 is TGTGCCAGCAGCCAAGGCGGGGGTTGGAGTGAAAAACTGTTTTTT. Translation gives CASSQGGGWSEKLFF.

The chain uses TRBV5-1 and TRBJ2-7; TRBD1 agrees at 12 bases. V gave up 5 bases and J gave up 5 bases; unmatched junction bases: 8. Per germline, CDR1 SGHRS and CDR2 YFSETQ. The CDR3 runs to 15 residues. The CDR3 is CASSIPGQGAHEQYF. In nucleotides, the CDR3 is TGCGCCAGCAGTATCCCGGGACAGGGGGCCCACGAGCAGTACTTC. Drawing the rest from reference TRBV5-1 and TRBJ2-7, the complete variable domain is KAGVTQTPRYLIKTRGQQVTLSCSPISGHRSVSWYQQTPGQGLQFLFEYFSETQRNKGNFPGRFSGRQFSNSRSEMNVSTLELGDSALYLCASSIPGQGAHEQYFGPGTRLTVT.

The rearrangement uses TRBV28 and TRBJ2-7, with 10 bases matching TRBD2. The V and J ends lost 4 bases and 2 bases, in that order; junction bases with no gene match: 8. This CDR3 has 16 amino acids. Germline CDR1 MDHEN, CDR2 SYDVKM. The chain's CDR3 is CASSWRLAGEAYEQYF. CDR3 coding DNA: TGTGCCAGCAGTTGGCGTCTAGCGGGAGAGGCCTACGAGCAGTACTTC.

This chain uses TRBV18 with TRBJ2-5, with TRBD2 matching over 13 bases. With 1 base clipped from V and 4 bases from J, the junction kept 9 bases outside the gene matches. Germline V gene sequence: CDR1 KGHSH, CDR2 LQKENI. CDR3 length: 18 amino acids. The CDR3 loop is CASSPRGLAGMGSETQYF. The CDR3 coding sequence is TGTGCCAGCTCACCACGGGGACTAGCGGGAATGGGGTCAGAGACCCAGTACTTC. The full variable domain, in which reference TRBV18 and TRBJ2-5 provide the parts outside the CDR3, is NAGVMQNPRHLVRRRGQEARLRCSPMKGHSHVYWYRQLPEEGLKFMVYLQKENIIDESGMPKERFSAEFPKEGPSILRIQQVVRGDSAAYFCASSPRGLAGMGSETQYFGPGTRLLVL.